These T cell receptor beta chains were read from a single sample in a study of T-cell memory formation after mild COVID-19. Using its own MiXCR run on the 5' RACE reads, TCRdb lists one record per CDR3 protein. The sample holds approximately 350,000 distinct CDR3 sequences, 10% to 15% seen once. The sequenced sample was PBMCs or a T cell subset sorted from them (not recorded which). The source of these receptors is a young man who had mild COVID-19 (a few samples of this study predate the infection). Cell type and time point are not known. CDR3s include the opening cysteine and the closing phenylalanine or tryptophan. D genes are given only for firm matches. The size entry is marked missing in some rows and otherwise reads once, few, many or a size class.

d_call: -
cdr3_length: 14
j_call: TRBJ1-4
clone_size: few
v_call: TRBV4-3
cdr3_nt: TGCGCCAGCAGCCGGGCCTTTGGCCACGGGGAACTGTTTTTT
cdr3_aa: CASSRAFGHGELFF

d_call: -
cdr3_length: 14
j_call: TRBJ1-2
clone_size: -
v_call: TRBV25-1
cdr3_nt: TGTGCCAGCAGAGCTTCAGGCTTAGCTTATGGCTACACCTTC
cdr3_aa: CASRASGLAYGYTF

d_call: TRBD2
cdr3_length: 15
j_call: TRBJ2-3
clone_size: -
v_call: TRBV5-4
cdr3_nt: TGTGCCAGCACTACTAGCGGGGTGGGCACAGATACGCAGTATTTT
cdr3_aa: CASTTSGVGTDTQYF

d_call: -
cdr3_length: 16
j_call: TRBJ2-7
clone_size: few
v_call: TRBV7-9
cdr3_nt: TGTGCCAGCAGCTTAGGGGGGCCGGACAGTTTCTACGAGCAGTACTTC
cdr3_aa: CASSLGGPDSFYEQYF

d_call: TRBD1
cdr3_length: 15
j_call: TRBJ2-5
clone_size: -
v_call: TRBV5-6
cdr3_nt: TGTGCCAGCAGACCATCACAGGGGGCGTTGGAGACCCAGTACTTC
cdr3_aa: CASRPSQGALETQYF

d_call: TRBD2
cdr3_length: 15
j_call: TRBJ2-5
clone_size: -
v_call: TRBV12-3/TRBV12-4
cdr3_nt: TGTGCCAGCAGTTTAGCGCCGGGGGGTGGTAAGACCCAGTACTTC
cdr3_aa: CASSLAPGGGKTQYF

d_call: TRBD1
cdr3_length: 15
j_call: TRBJ2-1
clone_size: -
v_call: TRBV10-1
cdr3_nt: TGCGCCAGCAGTGACGGGACAGGGTCCTACAATGAGCAGTTCTTC
cdr3_aa: CASSDGTGSYNEQFF

d_call: TRBD1
cdr3_length: 15
j_call: TRBJ1-5
clone_size: -
v_call: TRBV6-5
cdr3_nt: TGTGCCAGCAGCTCACAGGGGCCTTACTATCAGCCCCAGCATTTT
cdr3_aa: CASSSQGPYYQPQHF

d_call: -
cdr3_length: 15
j_call: TRBJ2-3
clone_size: -
v_call: TRBV7-9
cdr3_nt: TGTGCCAGCAGCGTTGGCGGGCCGGGCACAGATACGCAGTATTTT
cdr3_aa: CASSVGGPGTDTQYF

d_call: -
cdr3_length: 12
j_call: TRBJ2-1
clone_size: -
v_call: TRBV11-2
cdr3_nt: TGTGCCAGCAGCTTAGCGGGGCATGAGCAGTTCTTC
cdr3_aa: CASSLAGHEQFF

d_call: -
cdr3_length: 12
j_call: TRBJ1-1
clone_size: few
v_call: TRBV4-2
cdr3_nt: TGTGCCAGCAGCCAAGATAAAATGGAAGCTTTCTTT
cdr3_aa: CASSQDKMEAFF